Below, 9 T cell receptor beta chains from the same sample are listed, as sequenced in a study of blood T cells in healthy people across ages. A second PCR, run for roughly 7 to 12 cycles, used a sample-barcoded 5' primer plus a J-beta primer mix. TCRdb independently ran MiXCR on the 5' RACE reads; one entry per CDR3 protein. Here the sample spans 600,000 to 650,000 distinct CDR3 sequences, around 54% being singletons. The material sequenced was blood. All receptors come from a man aged 55-75 years in good health.

In this sample, this clonotype turned up a few times. The chain has TRBV10-3 and TRBJ2-7; D tentatively reads TRBD1 or TRBD2 (5 bases each). This CDR3 has 15 amino acids. Germline V lookup: CDR1 ENHRY, CDR2 SYGVKD. V was cut by 5 bases and J by 3 bases, with 17 bases left in between. CDR3 nucleotides: TGTGCCATCAGTTTTGGGGACGGAGCAGTCTACGAGCAGTACTTC. Translating gives CAISFGDGAVYEQYF.

CDR3 in amino acids: CSARGQGSNEQFF. The CDR3 DNA sequence: TGCAGTGCCAGGGGACAGGGGTCCAATGAGCAGTTCTTC. V and J are TRBV20-1 and TRBJ2-1, with TRBD1 matching 10 bases. The germline gives CDR1 DFQATT, CDR2 SNEGSKA (reference sequence). V shed 6 bases, J shed 6 bases, and the junction held 5 bases outside the gene matches. CDR3 size: 13 residues.

This clonotype was seen only a few times. V is TRBV7-2 and J is TRBJ1-2; D ambiguous. CDR1 is SGHTA and CDR2 is FQGNSA in the germline V gene. CDR3 size: 14 residues. Trimming pared 0 bases from V and 6 bases from J, leaving 11 bases between. CDR3 residues: CASSLARVEDGYTF. The CDR3 DNA reads as TGTGCCAGCAGCTTAGCGAGGGTCGAGGATGGCTACACCTTC.

CDR3 DNA: TGCGCCAGCAGCCGGAATCTGGACAGGGATGGCTACACCTTC. This encodes CASSRNLDRDGYTF. The rearrangement joins TRBV5-1 to TRBJ1-2; 8 positions match TRBD1. Trimming at V came to 4 bases and at J to 6 bases, leaving 8 bases not matched to a gene. The CDR3 loop spans 14 amino acids. Germline V gene data show CDR1 as SGHRS and CDR2 as YFSETQ.

This clonotype was seen more than once but under ten times. The chain is built from TRBV5-6 and TRBJ2-7; no definite D call. V was pared by 3 bases and J by 4 bases, with 11 bases between. The CDR3 is 13 residues long. The germline CDR1 and CDR2 sequences are SGHDT and YYEEEE. The CDR3: CASSSYVSYEQYF. CDR3 coding DNA: TGTGCCAGCAGCTCCTACGTTAGTTACGAGCAGTACTTC. Drawing the rest from reference TRBV5-6 and TRBJ2-7, the complete variable domain is DAGVTQSPTHLIKTRGQQVTLRCSPKSGHDTVSWYQQALGQGPQFIFQYYEEEERQRGNFPDRFSGHQFPNYSSELNVNALLLGDSALYLCASSSYVSYEQYFGPGTRLTVT.

The CDR3 here is CSARVGGGSTEAFF. In DNA, the CDR3 is TGCAGTGCTAGAGTGGGGGGAGGGAGCACTGAAGCTTTCTTT. This rearrangement joins TRBV20-1 to TRBJ1-1; maybe TRBD1 (5 bases). Trimming shortened V by 1 base and J by 4 bases, and 13 bases separated the two germline ends. The germline V gene encodes CDR1 DFQATT and CDR2 SNEGSKA (reference sequence). The CDR3 is 14 amino acids.

The chain is built from TRBV4-1 and TRBJ1-4; no firm D call. There are 15 residues in the CDR3. From germline, CDR1 is MGHRA and CDR2 YSYEKL. V was cut by 1 base and J by 4 bases, with 10 bases left in between. The CDR3 coding sequence is TGCGCCAGCAGCCAAGCTGGATCTGGTAATGAAAAACTGTTTTTT. Encoded protein: CASSQAGSGNEKLFF.

DNA for the CDR3: TGTGCCATCAGTGAGTCGGGGACAGGGGATAGCAATCAGCCCCAGCATTTT. It yields the protein CAISESGTGDSNQPQHF. This sequence joins TRBV10-3 and TRBJ1-5; 10 bases fit TRBD1. CDR1 is ENHRY, CDR2 SYGVKD, per germline. The V gene end was trimmed by 0 bases and the J gene end by 0 bases; junction bases not matched to a gene: 2. CDR3 length: 17 amino acids.

This chain connects TRBV2 to TRBJ2-7; 9 bases fit TRBD2. There are 16 residues in the CDR3. Trimming removed 2 bases from V and 3 bases from J; junction bases left unmatched: 8. Germline CDR1 is SNHLY and CDR2 is FYNNEI. The CDR3 spells CASSEMGGLADYEQYF. In nucleotides, the CDR3 is TGTGCCAGCAGTGAAATGGGGGGACTAGCAGACTACGAGCAGTACTTC. The full variable domain, rest sourced from reference TRBV2 and TRBJ2-7, is EPEVTQTPSHQVTQMGQEVILRCVPISNHLYFYWYRQILGQKVEFLVSFYNNEISEKSEIFDDQFSVERPDGSNFTLKIRSTKLEDSAMYFCASSEMGGLADYEQYFGPGTRLTVT.